This record looks at one TCR beta chain sequence and its context. Authors' methods: By means of reference gene primer amplification, nucleated cell counts were estimated. Assay: immunoSEQ multiplex PCR; the TCRdb copy retains only in-frame clones and omits some. Clonal size and the V and J genes are those of that table, whereas D and trimming came from the DNA. The table includes a few hundred thousand clones, roughly 88% detected once. The record originates from a study of blood T cell repertoires in COVID-19. Study background: The United States, Italy and Spain were the sources of the acute and convalescent COVID-19 samples. PBMCs, B-cell-depleted T cells, or T cells provided the cDNA or gDNA that made up the material.

The CDR3 is 11 residues long. V was clipped by 10 bases and J by 11 bases, with 17 bases between them. This rearrangement joins TRBV12-3 or TRBV12-4 to TRBJ1-2; perhaps TRBD1 as D (5 bases). The receptor's source is a woman between 25 and 40 years old who had recovered from COVID-19. The sample comprised peripheral blood. CDR3 amino acids: CATRDYTHYTF. DNA for the CDR3: TGTGCCACCCGGGACTATACACATTACACCTTC.